This T cell receptor (beta chain) was profiled in a study of blood T cell repertoires in COVID-19. Study as a whole: Collection of acute and convalescent COVID-19 samples took place in the United States, Italy and Spain.

Measured with immunoSEQ multiplex PCR; TCRdb has only the in-frame clones, and not every one. In the table there are some 200,000 clones, 84% of which are singletons. The sequence was obtained from a woman between 45 and 60 years old with active or convalescent COVID-19. The sample consisted of peripheral blood.

CDR3: CASSKFLVTGRRGDEQFF. The DNA of the CDR3 is TGTGCCAGCAGCAAATTCCTGGTCACAGGGCGCCGTGGGGATGAGCAGTTCTTC. This chain uses TRBV21-1 with TRBJ2-1; the table names TRBD1, a call not compared with the DNA. TRBV21-1 is given as a pseudogene. CDR3 length: 18 residues.